This T cell receptor (beta chain) was identified in a study of blood T cell repertoires in COVID-19. Study overall: PBMCs, B-cell-depleted T cells, or T cells were the source of the cDNA or gDNA that made up the material.

Germline V gene sequence: CDR1 LNHDA, CDR2 SQIVND (reference sequence). The CDR3 loop spans 14 amino acids. V gave up 5 bases and J gave up 5 bases; unmatched junction bases: 3. Original processing methods: Cell counts per sample came from amplifying reference gene primers. Sequencing used immunoSEQ multiplex PCR; TCRdb keeps in-frame clones, though not all of them. V and J calls and clone size are as listed in that table; D and trimming were resolved from the DNA. The table has around 150,000 clones, about 87% seen once; the top ten hold about 2.5%. J is TRBJ2-5 and V is TRBV19, with 12 bases lining up with TRBD2. Sequenced material: peripheral blood. This TCR came from a man aged 50 to 60 with active COVID-19. CDR3 residues: CASSEGTSGETQYF. The CDR3 coding sequence is TGTGCCAGTAGTGAAGGGACTAGCGGGGAGACCCAGTACTTC. Full variable domain (outside the CDR3, taken from reference TRBV19 and TRBJ2-5): DGGITQSPKYLFRKEGQNVTLSCEQNLNHDAMYWYRQDPGQGLRLIYYSQIVNDFQKGDIAEGYSVSREKKESFPLTVTSAQKNPTAFYLCASSEGTSGETQYFGPGTRLLVL.